A selection of T cell receptor beta chains follows, all from one sample in a study of blood T cell repertoires in COVID-19. Only in-frame clones appear in the TCRdb table, and some are missing; sequencing was by immunoSEQ multiplex PCR. The table records 300,000 to 400,000 clones, about 87% of them present only once. Sequencing input: peripheral blood. The receptors were sampled from a young woman with COVID-19, enrolled during active disease. The CDR3 runs from the conserved cysteine through the conserved F or W. Each record gives: D gene, clone size, V gene, J gene, CDR3 DNA, CDR3 protein. D genes are given only for firm matches. Only some rows state a clone size, as once, few, many or a class for expanded clones.

.	.	TRBV7-5	TRBJ1-5	TGTGTCAGAAGCTTAGCGGCAGGGGGCTGGGATCAGCCCCAGCATTTT	CVRSLAAGGWDQPQHF
.	.	TRBV5-4	TRBJ2-5	TGTGCCAGCAGCCCCAGAGCGGGCGAGACCCAGTACTTC	CASSPRAGETQYF
.	.	TRBV19	TRBJ1-1	TGTGCCAGTAAACAGGATGAAGCTTTCTTT	CASKQDEAFF
TRBD1	.	TRBV7-6	TRBJ1-2	TGTGCCAGCAGCCCAGGGGGCGGCTATGGCTACACCTTC	CASSPGGGYGYTF
.	.	TRBV6-2/TRBV6-3	TRBJ1-5	TGTGCCAGCAGTTACTCCGTCAGGCGGGCCCACAATCAGCCCCAGCATTTT	CASSYSVRRAHNQPQHF
.	.	TRBV27	TRBJ2-3	TGTGCCAGCAGTGCCCGACAGGGCACAGATACGCAGTATTTT	CASSARQGTDTQYF
.	.	TRBV2	TRBJ1-2	TGTGCCAGCAGCCCCGAGAGGGCGGGGGAGATGAATGGCTACACCTTC	CASSPERAGEMNGYTF
.	.	TRBV25-1	TRBJ1-6	TGTGCCAGCAGTGAATATAGACAGAATTCACCCCTCCACTTT	CASSEYRQNSPLHF
.	.	TRBV4-3	TRBJ1-1	TGCGCCAGCAGCCAAGATCGAGGGTTGTTGGCTTTCTTT	CASSQDRGLLAFF
TRBD2	.	TRBV6-2/TRBV6-3	TRBJ2-1	TGTGCCAGCAGTTACTCGAATCAGCGGGGGGGTAGTAATGAGCAGTTCTTC	CASSYSNQRGGSNEQFF
TRBD1	.	TRBV5-5	TRBJ2-1	TGTGCCAGCAGTCCTGGACAGGGGGGATCCTACAATGAGCAGTTCTTC	CASSPGQGGSYNEQFF
TRBD1	.	TRBV5-5	TRBJ1-2	TGTGCCAGCAGCGCCTCGACCGGGACAGGGGAGGGCTACACCTTC	CASSASTGTGEGYTF
.	.	TRBV11-2	TRBJ1-4	TGTGCCAGCGGCGGGACAACTAATGAAAAACTGTTTTTT	CASGGTTNEKLFF
.	.	TRBV2	TRBJ1-1	TGTGCCAGCAGACTAATGGGTCCGGTGGAGGCTTTCTTT	CASRLMGPVEAFF
TRBD1	.	TRBV7-2	TRBJ1-5	TGTGCCAGCAGCTTAAGGCAGGGGGCAGGTCAGCCCCAGCATTTT	CASSLRQGAGQPQHF
.	.	TRBV19	TRBJ1-4	TGTGCCACTAGTAGGGGGGAGGCAACTAATGAAAAACTGTTTTTT	CATSRGEATNEKLFF
.	.	TRBV11-3	TRBJ1-1	TGTGCCAGCAGCTCCCGACAGGCGTTCACTGAAGCTTTCTTT	CASSSRQAFTEAFF
.	.	TRBV7-8	TRBJ1-3	TGTGCCAGCAGCTGGGCCAGGGGAAACACCATATATTTT	CASSWARGNTIYF
.	.	TRBV29-1	TRBJ2-1	TGCAGCGTTGGGTTAGGGGCTGGGTACAATGAGCAGTTCTTC	CSVGLGAGYNEQFF
TRBD1	.	TRBV7-2	TRBJ1-1	TGTGCCAGCAGCGTGGGGACAGGGGGAACAGCTTTCTTT	CASSVGTGGTAFF
TRBD1	.	TRBV19	TRBJ1-2	TGTGCCAGTAGTATACGGACAGGGTTGTATGGCTACACCTTC	CASSIRTGLYGYTF
TRBD1	.	TRBV7-9	TRBJ1-1	TGTGCCAGCAGCGAACACAGGGGGCGTAACACTGAAGCTTTCTTT	CASSEHRGRNTEAFF
.	.	TRBV19	TRBJ2-1	TGTGCCAGTAGGTTCGAGGATGAGCAGTTCTTC	CASRFEDEQFF
.	.	TRBV18	TRBJ1-2	TGTGCCAGCTCACCCCGCCTGGAGGGAGACTATGGCTACACCTTC	CASSPRLEGDYGYTF
TRBD2	.	TRBV2	TRBJ2-1	TGTGCCAGCAGTCGGGGACAACTAGCGGGGGGCGGTGAGCAGTTCTTC	CASSRGQLAGGGEQFF
.	.	TRBV19	TRBJ2-1	TGTGCCAGTAGTTCCATGGTGGGGGGTGAGCAGTTCTTC	CASSSMVGGEQFF
.	.	TRBV6-1	TRBJ1-1	TGTGCCAGCAGTGATGCGCGGAACACTGAAGCTTTCTTT	CASSDARNTEAFF
.	once	TRBV5-1	TRBJ1-4	TGCGCCAGCACCCCAGAGGGCCGGAATGAAAAACTGTTTTTT	CASTPEGRNEKLFF
.	few	TRBV5-4	TRBJ1-2	TGTGCCAGCAGCTTGGGGGCAACTTATAACTATGGCTACACCTTC	CASSLGATYNYGYTF
TRBD1	.	TRBV18	TRBJ1-3	TGTGCCAGCTCAAACAGGGGCTTTGGAAACACCATATATTTT	CASSNRGFGNTIYF
.	.	TRBV5-6	TRBJ2-7	TGTGCCAGCAGCTTCTCCGGAGGCTACGAGCAGTACTTC	CASSFSGGYEQYF
TRBD1	.	TRBV5-1	TRBJ1-2	TGCGCCAGCAGCTTGGCCGCGATCCGACAGGGCCACGGCTACACCTTC	CASSLAAIRQGHGYTF
.	.	TRBV24-1	TRBJ1-5	TGTGCCACCAGTGACCCCGCCAGGGCTAATCAGCCCCAGCATTTT	CATSDPARANQPQHF
TRBD2	.	TRBV2	TRBJ2-1	TGTGCCAGCAGTGAATCGGGGACTAGCGGGGGGGCCTGGGGTGAGCAGTTCTTC	CASSESGTSGGAWGEQFF
TRBD1	.	TRBV7-9	TRBJ1-5	TGTGCCAGCAGCGGTAGGGGGACAGGGATTCAGCCCCAGCATTTT	CASSGRGTGIQPQHF
TRBD2	.	TRBV5-1	TRBJ2-2	TGCGCCAGCAGCTTGACTAGCGGGGGGGCCAACGGGGAGCTGTTTTTT	CASSLTSGGANGELFF
TRBD1	.	TRBV20-1	TRBJ2-7	TGCAGTGCTAGTATCGGACAGGGCTCGTCCTACGAGCAGTACTTC	CSASIGQGSSYEQYF
TRBD2	.	TRBV19	TRBJ2-3	TGTGCCAGTAGCGGGGGGGCGGGAGATACGCAGTATTTT	CASSGGAGDTQYF
TRBD1	.	TRBV11-3	TRBJ2-5	TGTGCCAGTCGACAGGGGGTTGGGGAGACCCAGTACTTC	CASRQGVGETQYF
TRBD1	once	TRBV7-9	TRBJ2-1	TGTGCCAGCAGGGTCGGGTTCAAAGACAGGGATGAGCAGTTCTTC	CASRVGFKDRDEQFF
TRBD2	.	TRBV11-2	TRBJ2-3	TGTGCCAGCAGCTTCTTGCGGGGGGCCCCCGGTACGCAGTATTTT	CASSFLRGAPGTQYF
TRBD1	.	TRBV19	TRBJ1-4	TGTGCCACAGCGGACAGGGGATCGACTAATGAAAAACTGTTTTTT	CATADRGSTNEKLFF
TRBD1	.	TRBV5-1	TRBJ1-5	TGCGCCAGCAGCTTGACCGCAGGGGGTAATCAGCCCCAGCATTTT	CASSLTAGGNQPQHF
.	.	TRBV27	TRBJ2-5	TGTGCCAGCAGTTTAGTCGGCGGCCTAACAAGGCAGACCCAGTACTTC	CASSLVGGLTRQTQYF
.	.	TRBV7-2	TRBJ2-3	TGTGCCAGCACCTTGACAGGAGCGCGCGGAGATACGCAGTATTTT	CASTLTGARGDTQYF
TRBD1	few	TRBV28	TRBJ1-5	TGTGCCAGCAGTTTCGTGGGACAGGCTCAGCCCCAGCATTTT	CASSFVGQAQPQHF
TRBD1	.	TRBV7-2	TRBJ1-5	TGTGCCAGCAGCTTACGGGGACAGGGGTATCAGCCCCAGCATTTT	CASSLRGQGYQPQHF
TRBD1	few	TRBV18	TRBJ1-3	TGTGCCAGCTCACCACAAGACAGGGGGCTTGGTTCTGGAAACACCATATATTTT	CASSPQDRGLGSGNTIYF
.	.	TRBV9	TRBJ2-7	TGTGCCAGCAGCGTAGATGGCGGGACCTACGAGCAGTACTTC	CASSVDGGTYEQYF
.	few	TRBV7-6	TRBJ1-2	TGTGCCAGCAGCTTAAATCGGGGGGGCTCCGGAGGCTACACCTTC	CASSLNRGGSGGYTF
TRBD2	once	TRBV6-5	TRBJ2-5	TGTGCCAGCAGTTACTCTTTACTAGCGGGGGGTGAGACCCAGTACTTC	CASSYSLLAGGETQYF
.	.	TRBV28	TRBJ2-5	TGTGCCAGCAGTCACCCTTCGGGTGAGACCCAGTACTTC	CASSHPSGETQYF
TRBD2	.	TRBV27	TRBJ2-1	TGTGCCAGCAGTTCTCGGGGGGGACCCTACAATGAGCAGTTCTTC	CASSSRGGPYNEQFF
TRBD1	.	TRBV3-1/TRBV3-2	TRBJ1-2	TGTGCCAGCAGTCAAAACAGGGGTGCTGGCTACACCTTC	CASSQNRGAGYTF
TRBD1	.	TRBV11-2	TRBJ1-1	TGTGCCAGCAGCATTCAGGGGGCAAGGAACACTGAAGCTTTCTTT	CASSIQGARNTEAFF
TRBD1	.	TRBV9	TRBJ2-1	TGTGCCAGCAGCGTTCTTACAGGGGATAACAATGAGCAGTTCTTC	CASSVLTGDNNEQFF
.	.	TRBV10-3	TRBJ1-2	TGTGCCATCAGACCCGGGACAAGCTATGGCTACACCTTC	CAIRPGTSYGYTF
TRBD2	once	TRBV2	TRBJ2-1	TGTGCCGCTTTCTCTCCGGGACTAAAGGAGCAGTTCTTC	CAAFSPGLKEQFF
TRBD1	.	TRBV27	TRBJ1-1	TGTGCCAGCAGCACAGGGGTTGAAGCTTTCTTT	CASSTGVEAFF